The 3 T cell receptor beta chains below all came from one sample that was sequenced in a study of T cells after yellow fever vaccination. TCRdb processed the 5' RACE reads anew with MiXCR; each CDR3 protein has one entry. The data show 400,000 or so distinct CDR3 sequences, around 10% seen once. This specimen consisted of PBMCs, obtained on the day of the first yellow fever vaccination. Source of these receptors: a man aged 18 to 30 who received the YFV17D yellow fever vaccine.

This chain links TRBV11-2 with TRBJ2-7; TRBD2 matches at 12 bases. J gave up 3 bases and V 0 bases, and 12 bases lay outside the gene matches. The germline CDR1 and CDR2 sequences are SGHAT and FQNNGV. This CDR3 is built from 19 residues. CDR3 sequence (DNA): TGTGCCAGCAGCTTAGATTATCTAGCGGGGGGGCCCAGGGACTACGAGCAGTACGTC. Translation gives CASSLDYLAGGPRDYEQYV.

This clonotype appeared a few times. The chain uses TRBV7-2 and TRBJ2-3; D gene ambiguous. V shed 5 bases and J shed 2 bases, with 8 bases lying between them. The CDR3 covers 13 residues. Germline loops: CDR1 SGHTA, CDR2 FQGNSA. The CDR3 is CASSPTYTDTQYF. For the CDR3, the DNA is TGTGCCAGCAGCCCGACTTACACAGATACGCAGTATTTT.

V usage is TRBV18 and J usage is TRBJ2-7; D perhaps matches TRBD2 (6 bases). V lost 0 bases, J lost 2 bases, and 8 bases lay in between. Germline loops: CDR1 KGHSH, CDR2 LQKENI. This CDR3 has 14 amino acids. CDR3 sequence: CASSPPGSPYEQYF. The CDR3 nucleotides are TGTGCCAGCTCACCACCCGGGAGCCCCTACGAGCAGTACTTC. Full variable domain (remainder filled in from reference TRBV18 and TRBJ2-7): NAGVMQNPRHLVRRRGQEARLRCSPMKGHSHVYWYRQLPEEGLKFMVYLQKENIIDESGMPKERFSAEFPKEGPSILRIQQVVRGDSAAYFCASSPPGSPYEQYFGPGTRLTVT.